This T cell receptor (beta chain) emerged from a study of blood T cell repertoires in COVID-19. The overall study: Sites in the United States, Italy and Spain provided acute and convalescent COVID-19 samples. From T cells, B-cell-depleted T cells, or PBMCs came the material, which was cDNA or gDNA.

Per the original data handling: Estimation of nucleated cell counts relied on the amplification of reference gene primers. Method: immunoSEQ multiplex PCR; TCRdb's copy keeps in-frame clones and lacks some. That table gives V, J and clone size, and the DNA gave D and trimming. The repertoire holds a few hundred thousand clones, with about 86% as singletons. Germline loops: CDR1 MNHEY, CDR2 SVGAGI. CDR3 length equals 15 residues. Trimming removed 6 bases at V and 0 bases at J, with 11 bases between. This clone is a singleton in its sample. Sequenced sample: peripheral blood. This TCR came from a woman aged 45-59 years with acute or convalescent COVID-19. J is TRBJ1-4 and V is TRBV6-5; D possibly corresponds to TRBD1 (5 bases). CDR3 nucleotides: TGTGCCAGCAGGCCACGACAGACAACTAATGAAAAACTGTTTTTT. Residues: CASRPRQTTNEKLFF.